The 4 T cell receptor beta chains presented below share a single source sample, sequenced in a study of blood T cell repertoires in COVID-19 (dated by TCRdb to between 2020 and 2021). The method was the immunoSEQ multiplex PCR assay. TCRdb provides this immuneACCESS table in a form limited to in-frame rearrangements. Some clones are lacking; in checked studies, under half of them reflect an unresolved V gene, and why the rest are absent is not known. Across this sample there are approximately 360,000 clones, with roughly 90% seen only once. The ten largest clones represent approximately 0.96% of the sample. Sequenced material: PBMCs or T cells enriched from blood (not recorded which). These receptor sequences come from a woman in her thirties with acute COVID-19.

This chain joins TRBV19 and TRBJ1-2; TRBD1 matches at 7 bases. The CDR3 totals 15 residues. The trim removed 4 bases at V and 8 bases at J, leaving 13 bases unmatched. Per germline, CDR1 LNHDA and CDR2 SQIVND (reference sequence). The CDR3 region is CASSTVDRQGSGYTF. CDR3 nucleotide sequence: TGTGCCAGTAGTACCGTAGATCGACAGGGCAGCGGCTACACCTTC.

The chain couples TRBV9 to TRBJ2-6, with 7 positions matching TRBD1. The length of the CDR3 is 17 residues. CDR1 and CDR2 from the germline V gene are SGDLS and YYNGEE. J lost 3 bases, V lost 3 bases, and 9 bases had no gene match. CDR3 bases: TGTGCCAGCAGCGGTAGACAGGGAGAGTTTGGGGCCAACGTCCTGACTTTC. Amino acids: CASSGRQGEFGANVLTF. The complete variable domain, with remaining parts taken from reference TRBV9 and TRBJ2-6, reads DSGVTQTPKHLITATGQRVTLRCSPRSGDLSVYWYQQSLDQGLQFLIQYYNGEERAKGNILERFSAQQFPDLHSELNLSSLELGDSALYFCASSGRQGEFGANVLTFGAGSRLTVL.

The chain recombines TRBV6-4 with TRBJ1-1, with a tentative D call TRBD1 (6 bases). The V end lost 5 bases, the J end lost 1 base, and 11 bases lay between the germline ends. The V gene's germline CDR1 is MRHNA and CDR2 SNTAGT. The CDR3 loop spans 14 amino acids. The CDR3 protein is CASSPEDRNTEAFF. DNA for the CDR3: TGTGCCAGCAGTCCCGAGGACAGGAACACTGAAGCTTTCTTT.

The chain carries TRBV6-6 and TRBJ2-7; no reliable D call. Trimming removed 4 bases at V and 7 bases at J, with 8 bases between. Per germline, CDR1 MNHNY and CDR2 SVGAGI (reference sequence). The CDR3 runs 11 residues. In DNA, the CDR3 is TGTGCCAGCAGTTCTATGAGGGAGCAGTACTTC. Protein product: CASSSMREQYF.